This is a list of T cell receptor beta chains from one sample in a study of T cells in Graves' hyperthyroidism and ophthalmopathy. TCRdb reprocessed the multiplex PCR reads via MiXCR and lists one record per CDR3 protein. Among about 710,000 distinct CDR3 sequences, 15% to 20% were seen once, and the ten largest hold around 8%. Sequencing was performed on blood. The receptors shown here come from a man aged 18 to 29 with Graves' hyperthyroidism. Each CDR3 is given with its conserved first and last residue. D genes are given only for firm matches. Clone size is not always given. Where it is, it says once, few, many or a class for expanded clones.

abundance,d_gene,v_gene,j_gene,CDR3aa,CDR3nt
-,TRBD1,TRBV3-1,TRBJ2-5,CASSQDTRTGPQETQYF,TGTGCCAGCAGCCAAGATACGCGGACAGGGCCCCAAGAGACCCAGTACTTC
-,TRBD2,TRBV12-3/TRBV12-4,TRBJ2-7,CASTNRPGLAGHEQYF,TGTGCCAGCACCAATAGACCGGGACTAGCTGGTCACGAGCAGTACTTC
-,-,TRBV30,TRBJ1-5,CAWTIGSEKPQHF,TGTGCCTGGACTATCGGGTCGGAGAAGCCCCAGCATTTT
many,TRBD2,TRBV12-3/TRBV12-4,TRBJ2-1,CASSLGSSGRATEQFF,TGTGCCAGCAGTCTAGGGTCTAGCGGGAGGGCCACTGAGCAGTTCTTC
-,TRBD2,TRBV6-1,TRBJ2-3,CASSALLAGEADTQYF,TGTGCCAGCAGTGCCTTACTAGCGGGAGAGGCGGATACGCAGTATTTT
-,TRBD1,TRBV28,TRBJ2-4,CASSFSGQGEYIQYF,TGTGCCAGCAGTTTCTCGGGACAGGGGGAGTACATTCAGTACTTC
-,-,TRBV4-1,TRBJ1-5,CASSPGPGGHQPQHF,TGCGCCAGCAGCCCCGGCCCGGGGGGGCATCAGCCCCAGCATTTT
once,TRBD2,TRBV24-1,TRBJ2-1,CATSDSSTSGDEQFF,TGTGCCACCAGTGATTCCTCGACTAGCGGCGATGAGCAGTTCTTC
-,TRBD2,TRBV29-1,TRBJ2-2,CSVGAGGPTGELFF,TGCAGCGTGGGAGCGGGAGGGCCTACCGGGGAGCTGTTTTTT
many,-,TRBV6-1,TRBJ1-1,CASRPPGRGGNTEAFF,TGTGCCAGCAGACCCCCCGGCAGGGGTGGGAACACTGAAGCTTTCTTT
many,-,TRBV2,TRBJ2-1,CASSERRDQQFF,TGTGCCAGCAGTGAGCGGCGGGACCAGCAGTTCTTC
-,TRBD1,TRBV12-5,TRBJ1-2,CASGSFRGEDKNYGYTF,TGTGCTAGTGGTTCGTTCAGGGGGGAGGATAAGAACTATGGCTACACCTTC
many,-,TRBV5-1,TRBJ2-7,CASSLSGGLSYEQYF,TGCGCCAGCAGCTTATCCGGCGGGCTCTCCTACGAGCAGTACTTC
few,TRBD2,TRBV19,TRBJ2-3,CASSRGLAGGIDTQYF,TGTGCCAGTAGTCGTGGACTAGCGGGAGGGATAGATACGCAGTATTTT
many,TRBD1,TRBV5-5,TRBJ1-2,CASSLSRQGNYGYTF,TGTGCCAGCAGCTTGAGTAGACAGGGGAACTATGGCTACACCTTC
-,TRBD1,TRBV27,TRBJ1-5,CASSLLGVQGLDQPQHF,TGTGCCAGCAGTTTATTAGGAGTACAGGGGTTGGATCAGCCCCAGCATTTT
-,TRBD2,TRBV5-6,TRBJ2-5,CASSFYPSGNRKETQYF,TGTGCCAGCAGCTTTTATCCTAGCGGGAACAGAAAAGAGACCCAGTACTTC
many,TRBD1,TRBV27,TRBJ2-3,CASSFLRDSSADTQYF,TGTGCCAGCAGTTTTCTCCGGGACAGTTCTGCAGATACGCAGTATTTT
few,-,TRBV7-3,TRBJ2-1,CASSLTWAPYNEQFF,TGTGCCAGCAGCTTAACATGGGCCCCCTACAATGAGCAGTTCTTC
many,-,TRBV28,TRBJ1-5,CASSTTFLYQPQHF,TGTGCCAGCAGTACAACTTTTCTTTATCAGCCCCAGCATTTT
few,-,TRBV28,TRBJ2-1,CASSLYLTGNWSYNEQFF,TGTGCCAGCAGTCTCTACTTGACCGGAAATTGGTCCTACAATGAGCAGTTCTTC
many,-,TRBV6-2/TRBV6-3,TRBJ1-2,CASSYLRERGHGYTF,TGTGCCAGCAGTTACCTCAGGGAACGTGGCCATGGCTACACCTTC
many,TRBD2,TRBV11-3,TRBJ2-3,CASSIRRTSGRTDTQYF,TGTGCCAGCAGCATCCGTAGGACTAGCGGGAGAACAGATACGCAGTATTTT
-,-,TRBV7-9,TRBJ1-2,CASSHISTEAPNGYTF,TGTGCCAGCAGCCACATCTCGACGGAAGCACCGAACGGCTACACCTTC
few,TRBD1,TRBV6-1,TRBJ1-1,CASREKGQVVRITEAFF,TGTGCCAGCAGAGAGAAAGGACAGGTGGTTAGGATCACTGAAGCTTTCTTT
-,-,TRBV10-3,TRBJ1-5,CATHRESNQPQHF,TGTGCCACCCACAGGGAAAGCAATCAGCCCCAGCATTTT
few,-,TRBV19,TRBJ1-2,CASNEGRKGYTF,TGTGCCAGTAACGAGGGGCGGAAGGGCTACACCTTC
few,-,TRBV6-6,TRBJ1-5,CASSYRPDSNQPQHF,TGTGCCAGCAGTTACCGTCCAGATAGCAATCAGCCCCAGCATTTT
-,TRBD2,TRBV4-2,TRBJ2-5,CASSQGTSGSRQETQYF,TGTGCCAGCAGCCAAGGGACTAGCGGGAGCCGCCAAGAGACCCAGTACTTC
-,-,TRBV20-1,TRBJ2-3,CSATSRAADTQYF,TGCAGTGCCACGAGTCGGGCGGCAGATACGCAGTATTTT
many,-,TRBV5-1,TRBJ1-2,CASSLEAVTNYGYTF,TGCGCCAGCAGCTTGGAAGCCGTGACTAACTATGGCTACACCTTC
many,-,TRBV20-1,TRBJ2-3,CSARVSRTDTQYF,TGCAGTGCTAGAGTTTCCCGCACAGATACGCAGTATTTT
many,-,TRBV15,TRBJ2-7,CATSSRGLLYEQYF,TGTGCCACCAGCAGCAGGGGACTGTTATACGAGCAGTACTTC
many,TRBD2,TRBV25-1,TRBJ2-1,CASSEGERDYNEQFF,TGTGCCAGCAGTGAAGGGGAGCGGGACTACAATGAGCAGTTCTTC
few,TRBD1,TRBV7-2,TRBJ2-1,CASSRGFRDRNYNEQFF,TGTGCCAGCAGCCGGGGATTCCGGGACAGGAACTACAATGAGCAGTTCTTC
many,-,TRBV10-3,TRBJ2-3,CAISESLAGTDTQYF,TGTGCCATCAGTGAGTCGTTAGCGGGCACAGATACGCAGTATTTT
-,-,TRBV20-1,TRBJ2-3,CSAPVGAVVDTQYF,TGCAGTGCCCCCGTTGGAGCGGTCGTGGATACGCAGTATTTT
-,-,TRBV27,TRBJ2-6,CASRDTGSGPGANVLTF,TGTGCCAGCAGGGATACAGGGAGTGGCCCTGGGGCCAACGTCCTGACTTTC
few,-,TRBV20-1,TRBJ2-7,CSASRERYEQYF,TGCAGTGCTAGTCGGGAACGCTACGAGCAGTACTTC
-,-,TRBV11-1,TRBJ2-1,CASSWRLSYNEQFF,TGCGCCAGCAGTTGGCGGCTATCCTACAATGAGCAGTTCTTC
many,TRBD2,TRBV12-3/TRBV12-4,TRBJ2-1,CASSHWLAGADEQFF,TGTGCCAGCAGTCATTGGTTAGCGGGAGCGGATGAGCAGTTCTTC
-,TRBD1,TRBV6-2/TRBV6-3,TRBJ1-1,CASRRQGDFDQAFF,TGTGCCAGCAGAAGACAGGGGGACTTCGATCAAGCTTTCTTT
few,-,TRBV15,TRBJ2-1,CATSISAYNEQFF,TGTGCCACCAGCATATCAGCTTACAATGAGCAGTTCTTC
few,-,TRBV7-6,TRBJ2-7,CASSFKAQSLGRAYEQYF,TGTGCCAGCAGCTTCAAGGCCCAGTCCCTAGGCAGGGCCTACGAGCAGTACTTC
few,-,TRBV28,TRBJ1-2,CASSLFSPNYGYTF,TGTGCCAGCAGTTTGTTCAGCCCTAACTATGGCTACACCTTC